This TCR beta chain stems from a study of T cells in Graves' hyperthyroidism and ophthalmopathy. Study-wide background: Peripheral blood was secured at the point of initial diagnosis, before any treatment. Study-wide findings and caveats: From stable hyperthyroidism, ophthalmopathy was set apart by a 13 V-J model. Most clonotypes expanded in the thyroid (above 0.001) were also present in blood.

CDR1 is SGHAT, CDR2 FQNNGV, per germline. Trimming left V 10 bases short and J 6 bases short, with 19 bases between. This CDR3 is built from 13 residues. Details on this clonotype: The antigen is not known.

Fresh peripheral blood, roughly 9.3 ml, was the source of the PBMCs. RNA transcripts gave rise to amplified TCR beta CDR3 regions. A set of HTBI primers served as the primers for a first-round RT-PCR of the TCR CDR3. TCRdb processed the multiplex PCR reads anew with MiXCR; each CDR3 protein has one entry. This table has hundreds of thousands of distinct CDR3 sequences, about 38% appearing once. The sequencing sample was made of blood. This clonotype originated in a man younger than 35 with Graves' hyperthyroidism. The chain carries TRBV11-2 and TRBJ2-7; tentative D call: TRBD2 (5 bases). CDR3 sequence (DNA): TGTGCCACCCGAGTAGGGCGCGGAGGCGAGCAGTACTTC. It codes for CATRVGRGGEQYF. The variable domain in full, with the rest retrieved from reference TRBV11-2 and TRBJ2-7, is EAGVAQSPRYKIIEKRQSVAFWCNPISGHATLYWYQQILGQGPKLLIQFQNNGVVDDSQLPKDRFSAERLKGVDSTLKIQPAKLEDSAVYLCATRVGRGGEQYFGPGTRLTVT.